The rows below give T cell receptor beta chains drawn from one sample of a study of T-cell memory formation after mild COVID-19. One entry per CDR3 protein, called by TCRdb with MiXCR from the 5' RACE reads. This sample has 300,000 to 350,000 distinct CDR3 sequences, with over 10% found just once. Sequencing used PBMCs or a T cell subset sorted from them (not recorded which). The receptors come from a young man who had mild COVID-19 (a few samples of this study predate the infection). Cell type and time point are not known. The conserved cysteine and the conserved F or W are not part of the CDR3 here.

14,TRBV7-9,ASSLQMGTGPPLQY
12,TRBV7-9,ASSGQGRNQPQH
13,TRBV7-6,ASSLEQGVRYEQY
11,TRBV10-3,AISEGVGREQY
12,TRBV9,ASSVATRLDEQF
13,TRBV28,ASSPRLAVYNEQF
12,TRBV29-1,SASLQGFGETQY
11,TRBV12-3/TRBV12-4,ASSPGGIYGYT
13,TRBV14,ASSQVEKGRTEAF
11,TRBV20-1,SARGGRVWDQY
9,TRBV6-2/TRBV6-3,ASSYSAEQY
10,TRBV28,ASSLYQQPQH
11,TRBV2,ASEPGGNYGYT
14,TRBV12-3/TRBV12-4,ASSFPPGTGNNEQF
13,TRBV5-1,ASSVRDRVNEKLF
12,TRBV7-2,ASSPLGGPGELF
13,TRBV9,ASSVSGGSTGELF